The 23 T cell receptor delta chains presented below share a single source sample, sequenced in a study of gamma-delta chains in newborns, infants, children. TCRdb re-called the reads through CATT. Among about 4,800 delta-chain clones listed, approximately 3% were seen once. The sample was blood. Receptors originate from a child who was a newborn, infant or young child, either healthy, febrile or measles-vaccinated (not recorded which).

In the case of this clone: This may arise from a read error, as a much more abundant clone is one base away. Other DNA sequences from this sample encode an identical CDR3 as well. This chain uses TRDV2 with TRDJ3; 7 positions match TRDD3. From germline, CDR1 is GEAIGNYY and CDR2 EKD. CDR3 size: 18 residues. The CDR3 DNA reads TGTGCTTGTGACACCGTGGGGGAAAGCTCCTGGGACACCCGACAGATGTTTTTC. Protein sequence: CACDTVGESSWDTRQMFF.

In its sample, this clone is large. This same CDR3 is encoded by further DNA sequences in the sample. V usage is TRDV2 and J usage is TRDJ3; 9 positions agree with TRDD3. The CDR3 totals 19 residues. CDR1 GEAIGNYY and CDR2 EKD come from the germline V gene. The J segment lost 0 bases and the V segment lost 0 bases, leaving 5 bases of the junction unmatched. Here the CDR3 reads CACDTVLGESSWDTRQMFF. CDR3 bases: TGTGCCTGTGACACCGTACTGGGGGAAAGCTCCTGGGACACCCGACAGATGTTTTTC.

About this clone itself: A far larger clone is one nucleotide away, so this likely arose from a read error. Other nucleotide sequences from this sample produce the same CDR3. The rearrangement uses TRDV2 and TRDJ3; 11 nucleotides match TRDD3. Germline assignment: CDR1 GEAIGNYY and CDR2 EKD. CDR3 length equals 18 residues. With V trimmed by 4 bases and J by 0 bases, 4 bases remained unmatched. This CDR3 reads CACDPTGGYSWDTRQMFF. The CDR3, as DNA: TGTGCCTGTGATCCTACTGGGGGATACTCCTGGGACACCCGACAGATGTTTTTC.

Remarks on this clone: This DNA's translation differs at residue 8 from TCRdb's protein, which comes from a much larger clone; a read error is likely, and the protein shown is translated from the DNA. The V and J genes are TRDV2 and TRDJ2; a weak D match, TRDD3 (5 bases). The V and J ends lost 0 bases and 1 base respectively, with 11 bases between them. The CDR3 has 16 amino acids. Looked up from germline, CDR1 is GEAIGNYY and CDR2 is EKD. The CDR3 loop is CACDTVGYILTAQLFF. CDR3 bases: TGTGCCTGTGACACCGTGGGGTATATTTTGACAGCACAACTCTTCTTT.

Concerning this clone: With only one base between it and a far larger clone, this is likely a read error. The same CDR3 can be traced to other DNA sequences in this sample. The genes are TRDV2 and TRDJ3, with 12 bases aligning to TRDD3. The germline CDR1 and CDR2 sequences are GEAIGNYY and EKD. This CDR3 contains 19 residues. The CDR3 here is CACDTVWGIRSWDTRQMFF. The CDR3 DNA is TGTGCCTGCGACACCGTCTGGGGGATACGCTCCTGGGACACCCGACAGATGTTTTTC.

By share, this clone ranks as medium-sized. Only one base separates this from a far larger clonotype, so it likely reflects a read error. The rearrangement uses TRDV2 and TRDJ1, with 7 bases matching TRDD3. The V and J ends lost 2 bases and 0 bases, in that order; junction bases with no gene match: 2. The CDR3 runs 14 residues. Per the germline V gene, CDR1 is GEAIGNYY and CDR2 is EKD. CDR3 sequence reads: CACDMLGDTDKLIF. In DNA form, the CDR3 reads TGTGCCTGTGACATGCTGGGGGACACCGATAAACTCATCTTT.

Within the sample, this clone is medium-sized. The chain combines TRAV29/DV5 with TRDJ2, with 12 bases identical to TRDD3. Germline CDR1 and CDR2: NSMFDY and ISSIKDK. The CDR3 sequence is 18 residues long. J lost 4 bases, V lost 1 base, and 11 bases had no gene match. The CDR3 coding sequence is TGTGCAGCAAGCTCCTTGTACTGGGGGATACAGAGGACAGCACAACTCTTCTTT. It specifies CAASSLYWGIQRTAQLFF.

Relative to its sample, this clone is medium-sized. The sample holds other DNA sequences that translate to the same CDR3. This sequence joins TRDV2 and TRDJ1, with 12 bases fitting TRDD3. The length of the CDR3 is 17 residues. In germline, CDR1 is GEAIGNYY, CDR2 EKD. V was clipped by 0 bases and J by 1 base; unmatched bases: 5. DNA for the CDR3: TGTGCCTGTGACACCGGGCCACTGGGGGATACCACCGATAAACTCATCTTT. Its protein product is CACDTGPLGDTTDKLIF.

This clone was picked up a small number of times. A far larger clone differs by one base, so this is likely a read error. At the DNA level, this CDR3 is encoded by other sequences in the same sample as well. This chain uses TRDV2 with TRDJ2; 12 bases agree with TRDD3. CDR1 is GEAIGNYY and CDR2 is EKD in the germline V gene. This CDR3 has 19 amino acids. This chain's CDR3 is CACDTVSGGYESLTAQLFF. The CDR3 bases are TGCGCCTGTGACACCGTGTCTGGGGGATACGAAAGTCTGACAGCACAACTCTTCTTT.

To note about this clone: A much larger clone differs from this one at a single base, so this may be a read error. The CDR3 region has the DNA TGTGCCTGTGACCCTATTCGTCAAGGGGATACGAGAAACTCCTGGTACACCCGACAGATGTTTTTC. It yields the protein CACDPIRQGDTRNSWYTRQMFF. This chain links TRDV2 with TRDJ3; 9 bases are shared with TRDD3. Germline V gene sequence: CDR1 GEAIGNYY, CDR2 EKD. The CDR3 is 22 amino acids.

Concerning this clone itself: A read error is possible here, since a much larger clone lies one base away. At the DNA level, this CDR3 is encoded by other sequences in the same sample as well. The gene calls are TRDV2 and TRDJ3; weak D call: TRDD3 (6 bases). The CDR3 runs to 18 residues. Per germline, CDR1 GEAIGNYY and CDR2 EKD. This CDR3 reads CACDTWGASSWDTRQMFF. The CDR3 DNA reads TGTGCCTGTGACACCTGGGGGGCTAGCTCCTGGGACACACGACAGATGTTTTTC.

This clone was observed a few times. A much larger clone sits a single nucleotide away, making a read error possible. The sample carries other DNA sequences with the same CDR3. V is TRDV2 and J is TRDJ3; D might be TRDD3 (6 bases). Trimming stripped 3 bases from V and 2 bases from J, with 19 bases between. Germline lookup yields CDR1 GEAIGNYY and CDR2 EKD. This CDR3 region has 19 residues. CDR3 in amino acids: CACDVVLGDTAWDTRQMFF. The CDR3 DNA reads as TGTGCCTGTGACGTCGTACTGGGAGATACCGCCTGGGACACCCGACAGATGTTTTTC.

This chain connects TRDV1 to TRDJ2, with 13 nucleotides matching TRDD3. Germline V lookup: CDR1 TSWWSYY, CDR2 QGS. The trim removed 3 bases at V and 0 bases at J, leaving 52 bases unmatched. The CDR3 extends over 34 amino acids. The CDR3 DNA is TGTGCTCTTGGGGAGGAAGAGGTCAAACTGGGGGATACGCGTCTGCGCAAGGTTTTTCGTAATGATGCCTGTGGTAGTGCTTTGACAGCACAACTCTTCTTT. Its protein product is CALGEEEVKLGDTRLRKVFRNDACGSALTAQLFF.

This clone was recorded a few times. TCRdb's protein for this DNA is that of a much larger clone and differs from the translation at residue 10, likely a read error; the protein shown is the DNA translation. V is TRDV2 and J is TRDJ2; 9 bases agree with TRDD3. The CDR3 has 14 amino acids. Germline lookup yields CDR1 GEAIGNYY and CDR2 EKD. Here the CDR3 DNA reads TGTGCCTGTGACATACTGGGGGAGACAACACAACTCTTCTTT. Protein product: CACDILGETTQLFF.

The table lists this clone with a few counts. A far larger clone is a single base away, which makes a read error likely. V gene TRDV2 combines with J gene TRDJ3; TRDD3 agrees at 9 bases. CDR1 is GEAIGNYY, CDR2 EKD, per germline. CDR3 length: 19 amino acids. The CDR3 is CACDTVLGDASWDTRQIFF. The CDR3 DNA reads as TGTGCCTGTGACACCGTACTGGGGGACGCCTCCTGGGACACCCGACAGATATTTTTC.

This clone has only a few counts. This may come from a read error, since a much larger clone is one base off. Other DNA sequences in the sample encode the same CDR3. The chain is built from TRDV1 and TRDJ2, with 9 bases lining up with TRDD3. There are 18 residues in the CDR3. The ends lost 4 bases at V and 6 bases at J; junction bases unmatched: 15. Germline CDR1 TSWWSYY, CDR2 QGS. CDR3 amino acids: CALGGLGPRLGDPAQLFF. CDR3 nucleotides: TGTGCTCTTGGGGGTTTGGGGCCTAGGCTGGGGGATCCAGCACAACTCTTCTTT.

Concerning this clone itself: This may arise from a read error, as a much more abundant clone is one base away. Other DNA sequences in the same sample also yield this CDR3. This chain uses TRDV2 with TRDJ3; a possible D gene is TRDD3 (6 bases). The V gene lost 0 bases and the J gene lost 0 bases, with 11 bases spanning the gap. The CDR3 runs 18 residues. The V gene's germline CDR1 is GEAIGNYY and CDR2 EKD. The CDR3 sequence is CACDTVLGSSWDTRQMFF. CDR3 bases: TGTGCCTGTGACACCGTGCTGGGGAGCTCCTGGGACACCCGACAGATGTTTTTC.

In the case of this clone: Just one base apart from a much larger clone, this may be a read error. The same CDR3 can be traced to other DNA sequences in this sample. The J gene is TRDJ3, the V gene TRDV2, with TRDD3 matching 10 bases. Per the germline V gene, CDR1 is GEAIGNYY and CDR2 is EKD. The CDR3 runs to 18 residues. CDR3 amino acids: CACDKVTGGSWDTRQMFF. The CDR3 nucleotides read TGTGCCTGTGACAAGGTGACTGGGGGATCCTGGGACACCCGACAGATGTTCTTC.

Details on this clone: This DNA translates differently at residue 16 from the TCRdb protein, which is that of a much larger clone; a read error is likely, and the protein shown is the DNA's own translation. In nucleotides, the CDR3 is TGTGCCTGTGACACCGGGGGATACGGGGTCTGGGACACCCGACAGACGTTTTTC. Protein sequence: CACDTGGYGVWDTRQTFF. The rearrangement links TRDV2 to TRDJ3; 10 bases line up with TRDD3. This CDR3 has 18 amino acids. Germline CDR1 is GEAIGNYY and CDR2 is EKD.

Of note for this clone: A much larger clone lies a single base off, so this may be a read error. The CDR3 DNA follows: TGTGCCTGTGACACCGGTTGGACTGGGGTAGAACCTGCCGCCTGGGACACCCGACAGATGTTTTTC. This codes for CACDTGWTGVEPAAWDTRQMFF. The chain employs TRDV2 and TRDJ3; 7 bases fit TRDD3. The germline V gene has CDR1 GEAIGNYY and CDR2 EKD. Germline trimming cut 0 bases from V and 2 bases from J; bases unmatched to any gene: 18. The CDR3 is 22 amino acids.

This clone was observed a handful of times. This likely reflects a read error, since a far larger clone is one base away. The same CDR3 is also encoded by other DNA sequences in this sample. The chain combines TRDV2 with TRDJ2, with 11 nucleotides matching TRDD3. The CDR3 covers 16 residues. CDR1 and CDR2 from the germline V gene are GEAIGNYY and EKD. The CDR3 is CACDGLGDTLTAQLFF. DNA for the CDR3: TGTGCCTGTGACGGTCTGGGGGATACTTTGACGGCACAACTCTTCTTT.

This clone was detected only a few times. A single base is all that separates this from a far larger clone, so a read error is likely. The sample carries other DNA sequences with the same CDR3. V and J are TRDV2 and TRDJ3, with TRDD3 identical over 12 bases. The CDR3 spans 18 residues. The germline gives CDR1 GEAIGNYY, CDR2 EKD. Trimming removed 4 bases from V and 2 bases from J; junction bases left unmatched: 5. For the CDR3, the DNA is TGTGCCTGTGATACCCTGGGGGATACGACCTGGGACACCCGACAGATGTTTTTC. Translated: CACDTLGDTTWDTRQMFF.

A few counts support this clone. The chain has TRDV2 and TRDJ3; no reliable D call. Trimming shortened V by 0 bases and J by 0 bases, and 8 bases separated the two germline ends. Germline loops: CDR1 GEAIGNYY, CDR2 EKD. This CDR3 is 17 amino acids long. CDR3 nucleotide sequence: TGTGCCTGTGACACCTCCTCGAGCTCCTGGGACACCCGACAGATGTTTTTC. It is translated as CACDTSSSSWDTRQMFF.